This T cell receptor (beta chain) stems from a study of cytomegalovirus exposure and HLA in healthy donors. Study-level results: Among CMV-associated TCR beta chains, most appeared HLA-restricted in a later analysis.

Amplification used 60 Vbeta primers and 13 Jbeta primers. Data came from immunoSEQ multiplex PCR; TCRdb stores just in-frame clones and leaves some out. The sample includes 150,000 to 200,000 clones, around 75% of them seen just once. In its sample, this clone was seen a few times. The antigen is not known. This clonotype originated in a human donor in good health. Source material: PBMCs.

The CDR3 loop is CASSYPLRGQGEQYF. In nucleotides, the CDR3 is TGTGCCAGCAGTTACCCCCTCAGGGGCCAGGGCGAGCAGTACTTC. The V call is TRBV6-6, the J call TRBJ2-7, with a possible D match to TRBD1 (6 bases). The ends were cut back, 2 bases at V and 6 bases at J, with 17 bases in the middle. Germline CDR1 is MNHNY and CDR2 is SVGAGI (reference sequence). This CDR3 spans 15 amino acids.